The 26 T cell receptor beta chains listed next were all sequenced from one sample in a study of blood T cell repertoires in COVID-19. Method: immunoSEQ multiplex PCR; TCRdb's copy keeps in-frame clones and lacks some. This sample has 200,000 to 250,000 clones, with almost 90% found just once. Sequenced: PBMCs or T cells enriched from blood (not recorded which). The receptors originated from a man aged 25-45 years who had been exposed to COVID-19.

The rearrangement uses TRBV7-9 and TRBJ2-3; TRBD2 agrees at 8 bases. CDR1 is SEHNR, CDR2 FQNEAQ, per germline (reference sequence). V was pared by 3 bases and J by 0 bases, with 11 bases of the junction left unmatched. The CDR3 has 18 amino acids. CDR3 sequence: CASSFAGGARRSTDTQYF. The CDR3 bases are TGTGCCAGCAGCTTCGCCGGGGGGGCCAGGCGCAGCACAGATACGCAGTATTTT.

Written as DNA, the CDR3 is TGTGCCAGCAGCTTAGTGACGGGGTCGGGCACTGAAGCTTTCTTT. Its translation: CASSLVTGSGTEAFF. The chain has TRBV7-2 and TRBJ1-1; no clear D gene. Germline values: CDR1 SGHTA, CDR2 FQGNSA. The CDR3 has 15 amino acids. Trimming cost V 1 base and J 4 bases, with 13 bases left between them.

CDR3 residues: CASSIQDRGRGHGYTF. The CDR3 DNA is TGTGCCAGTAGTATCCAGGACAGGGGGCGAGGCCATGGCTACACCTTC. This sequence joins TRBV19 and TRBJ1-2; 11 nucleotides agree with TRBD1. In germline, CDR1 is LNHDA, CDR2 SQIVND (reference sequence). V shed 3 bases, J shed 6 bases, and the junction held 9 bases outside the gene matches. The CDR3 runs 16 residues.

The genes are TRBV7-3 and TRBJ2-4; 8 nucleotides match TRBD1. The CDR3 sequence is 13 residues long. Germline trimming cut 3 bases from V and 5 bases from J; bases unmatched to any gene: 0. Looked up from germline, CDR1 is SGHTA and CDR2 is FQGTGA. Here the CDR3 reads CASSLDRENIQYF. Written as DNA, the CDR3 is TGTGCCAGCAGCTTGGACAGGGAAAACATTCAGTACTTC.

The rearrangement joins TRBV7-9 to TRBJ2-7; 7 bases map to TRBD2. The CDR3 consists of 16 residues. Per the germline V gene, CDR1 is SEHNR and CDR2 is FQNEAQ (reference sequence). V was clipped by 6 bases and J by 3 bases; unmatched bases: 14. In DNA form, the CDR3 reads TGTGCCAGCAGGGCCGGATGGGAGGGAAAAAACTACGAGCAGTACTTC. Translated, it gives CASRAGWEGKNYEQYF.

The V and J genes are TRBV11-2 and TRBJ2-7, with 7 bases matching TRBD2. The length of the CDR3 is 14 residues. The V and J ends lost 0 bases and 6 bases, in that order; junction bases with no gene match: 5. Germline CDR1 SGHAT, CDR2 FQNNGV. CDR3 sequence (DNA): TGTGCCAGCAGCTTAGACTTACTAGCGAGCGAGCAGTACTTC. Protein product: CASSLDLLASEQYF.

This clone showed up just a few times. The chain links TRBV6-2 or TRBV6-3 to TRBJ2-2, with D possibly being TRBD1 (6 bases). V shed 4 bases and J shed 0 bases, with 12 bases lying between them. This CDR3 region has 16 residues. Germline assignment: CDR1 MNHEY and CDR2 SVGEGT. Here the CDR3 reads CASSSHRDANTGELFF. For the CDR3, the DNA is TGTGCCAGCAGTTCCCACAGGGACGCGAACACCGGGGAGCTGTTTTTT.

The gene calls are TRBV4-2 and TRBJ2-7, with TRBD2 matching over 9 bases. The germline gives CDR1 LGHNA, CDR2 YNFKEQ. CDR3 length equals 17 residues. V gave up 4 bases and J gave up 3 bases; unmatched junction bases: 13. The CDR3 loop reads CASSPLPGLAYIYEQYF. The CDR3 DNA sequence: TGTGCCAGCAGCCCCCTCCCCGGACTAGCGTATATCTACGAGCAGTACTTC.

CDR3 region: CASSVSTGSYEQYF. DNA of the CDR3: TGTGCCAGCAGCGTATCCACAGGGTCCTACGAGCAGTACTTC. This sequence joins TRBV9 and TRBJ2-7, with D possibly TRBD1 on 6 matching bases. CDR1 is SGDLS, CDR2 YYNGEE, per germline. V was clipped by 1 base and J by 1 base, with 9 bases between them. CDR3 length: 14 residues.

The CDR3 spells CASSNREETQYF. Written as DNA, the CDR3 is TGTGCCAGCAGTAACAGGGAAGAGACCCAGTACTTC. The rearrangement joins TRBV2 to TRBJ2-5; tentative D call: TRBD1 (6 bases). With 5 bases removed from V and 3 bases from J, the gap between germline ends came to 7 bases. CDR3 length: 12 amino acids. CDR1 and CDR2 from the germline V gene are SNHLY and FYNNEI. The entire variable domain, with the rest obtained from reference TRBV2 and TRBJ2-5, is as follows: EPEVTQTPSHQVTQMGQEVILRCVPISNHLYFYWYRQILGQKVEFLVSFYNNEISEKSEIFDDQFSVERPDGSNFTLKIRSTKLEDSAMYFCASSNREETQYFGPGTRLLVL.

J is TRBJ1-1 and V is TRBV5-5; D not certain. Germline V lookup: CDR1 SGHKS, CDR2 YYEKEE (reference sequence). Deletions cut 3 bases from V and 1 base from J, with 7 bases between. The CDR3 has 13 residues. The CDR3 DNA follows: TGTGCCAGCAGCTATACAGAGAACACTGAAGCTTTCTTT. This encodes CASSYTENTEAFF.

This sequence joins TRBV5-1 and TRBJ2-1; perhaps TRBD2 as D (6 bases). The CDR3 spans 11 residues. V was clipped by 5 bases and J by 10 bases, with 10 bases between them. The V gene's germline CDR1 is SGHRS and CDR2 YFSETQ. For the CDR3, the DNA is TGCGCCAGCAGTACGGCGGGGGAGCAGTTCTTC. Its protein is CASSTAGEQFF.

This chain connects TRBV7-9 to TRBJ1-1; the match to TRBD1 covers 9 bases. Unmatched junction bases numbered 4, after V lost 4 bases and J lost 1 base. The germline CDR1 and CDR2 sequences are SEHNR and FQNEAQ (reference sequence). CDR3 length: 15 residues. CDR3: CASSSRTGANTEAFF. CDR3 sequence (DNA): TGTGCCAGCAGCTCCCGGACAGGGGCGAACACTGAAGCTTTCTTT.

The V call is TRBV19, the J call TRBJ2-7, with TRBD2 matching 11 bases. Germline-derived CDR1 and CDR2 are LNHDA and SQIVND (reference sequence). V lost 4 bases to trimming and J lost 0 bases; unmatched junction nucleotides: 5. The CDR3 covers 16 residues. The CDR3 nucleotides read TGTGCCAGTAGTACGGATAGCGGGGGGGCCTCCTACGAGCAGTACTTC. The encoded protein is CASSTDSGGASYEQYF.

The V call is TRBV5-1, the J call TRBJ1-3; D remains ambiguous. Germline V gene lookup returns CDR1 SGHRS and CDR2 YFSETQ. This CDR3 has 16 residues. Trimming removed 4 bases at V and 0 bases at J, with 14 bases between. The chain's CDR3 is CASSRRFNSSGNTIYF. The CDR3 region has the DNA TGCGCCAGCAGCCGCAGGTTTAACTCCTCTGGAAACACCATATATTTT.

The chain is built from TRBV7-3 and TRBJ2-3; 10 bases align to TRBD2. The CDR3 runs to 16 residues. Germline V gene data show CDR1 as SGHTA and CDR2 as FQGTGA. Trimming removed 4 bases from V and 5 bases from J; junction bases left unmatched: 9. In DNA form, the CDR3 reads TGTGCCAGCAGCTCCACTCCCGGGACTAGCGTAGATACGCAGTATTTT. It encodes CASSSTPGTSVDTQYF.

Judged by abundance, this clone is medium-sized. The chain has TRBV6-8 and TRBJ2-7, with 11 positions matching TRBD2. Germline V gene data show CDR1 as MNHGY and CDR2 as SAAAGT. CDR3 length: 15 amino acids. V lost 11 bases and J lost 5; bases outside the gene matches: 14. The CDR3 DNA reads TGTGCCGGTCTAGCGGGGGGCTCGGCCCCCCACGAGCAGTACTTC. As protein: CAGLAGGSAPHEQYF.

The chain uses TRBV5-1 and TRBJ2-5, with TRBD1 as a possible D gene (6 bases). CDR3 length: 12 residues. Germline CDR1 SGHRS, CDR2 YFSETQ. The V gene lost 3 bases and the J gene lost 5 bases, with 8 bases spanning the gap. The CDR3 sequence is CASSSQGETQYF. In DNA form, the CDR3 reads TGCGCCAGCAGCTCCCAGGGGGAGACCCAGTACTTC.

Here the CDR3 reads CASTHSRVGNEQFF. The CDR3 nucleotides read TGTGCCAGCACCCACTCGAGGGTGGGCAATGAGCAGTTCTTC. The chain couples TRBV5-8 to TRBJ2-1, with D possibly matching TRBD2 (5 bases). Germline assignment: CDR1 SGHTS and CDR2 YDEGEE. The CDR3 has 14 residues. V was shortened by 6 bases and J by 6 bases, with 16 bases between the two germline ends.

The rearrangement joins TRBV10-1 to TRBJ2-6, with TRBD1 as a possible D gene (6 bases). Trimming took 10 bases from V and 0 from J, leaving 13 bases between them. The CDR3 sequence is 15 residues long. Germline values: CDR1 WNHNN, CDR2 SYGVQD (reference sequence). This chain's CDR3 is CATPDSRSGANVLTF. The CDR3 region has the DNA TGCGCCACCCCGGACAGCCGCTCTGGGGCCAACGTCCTGACTTTC.

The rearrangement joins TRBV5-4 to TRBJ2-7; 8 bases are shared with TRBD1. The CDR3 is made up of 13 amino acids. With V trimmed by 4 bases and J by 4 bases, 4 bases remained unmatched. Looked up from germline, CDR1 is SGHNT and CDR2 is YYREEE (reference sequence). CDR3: CASSRGTGYEQYF. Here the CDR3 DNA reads TGTGCCAGCAGCAGAGGGACAGGTTACGAGCAGTACTTC.

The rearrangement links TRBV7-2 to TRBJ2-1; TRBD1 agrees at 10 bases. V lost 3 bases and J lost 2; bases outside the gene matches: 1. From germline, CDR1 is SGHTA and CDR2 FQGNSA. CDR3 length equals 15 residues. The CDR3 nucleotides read TGTGCCAGCAGCTTCGACAGGGGGCCCTACAATGAGCAGTTCTTC. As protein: CASSFDRGPYNEQFF.

CDR3 sequence: CASSQRESSYEQYF. CDR3 bases: TGTGCCAGCAGCCAGCGGGAAAGCTCCTACGAGCAGTACTTC. This chain joins TRBV7-6 and TRBJ2-7; 7 positions agree with TRBD2. J was trimmed by 0 bases and V by 5 bases; bases with no gene match: 4. Germline V lookup: CDR1 SGHVS, CDR2 FNYEAQ. The CDR3 runs to 14 residues.

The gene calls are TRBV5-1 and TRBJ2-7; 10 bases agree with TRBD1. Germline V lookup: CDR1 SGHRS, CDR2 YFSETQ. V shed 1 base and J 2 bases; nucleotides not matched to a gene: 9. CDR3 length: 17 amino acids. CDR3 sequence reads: CASSLHKSGQGAYEQYF. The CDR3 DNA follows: TGCGCCAGCAGCTTGCATAAATCTGGACAGGGGGCCTACGAGCAGTACTTC.

The CDR3 DNA sequence: TGTGCCAGCAGACACAATCGAAAAACTGAAGCTTTCTTT. Translating it yields CASRHNRKTEAFF. The rearrangement uses TRBV3-1 (or the pseudogene TRBV3-2) and TRBJ1-1; no clear D gene. V lost 6 bases to trimming and J lost 5 bases, with 13 bases between them. Per germline, CDR1 LGHDT and CDR2 YNNKEL (reference sequence). This CDR3 has 13 residues.

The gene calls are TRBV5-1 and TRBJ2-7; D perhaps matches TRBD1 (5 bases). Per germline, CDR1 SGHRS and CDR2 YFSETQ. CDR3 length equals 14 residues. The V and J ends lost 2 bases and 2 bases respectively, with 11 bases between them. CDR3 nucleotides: TGCGCCAGCAGCTTTGGGGCGGAAGCCTACGAGCAGTACTTC. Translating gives CASSFGAEAYEQYF.